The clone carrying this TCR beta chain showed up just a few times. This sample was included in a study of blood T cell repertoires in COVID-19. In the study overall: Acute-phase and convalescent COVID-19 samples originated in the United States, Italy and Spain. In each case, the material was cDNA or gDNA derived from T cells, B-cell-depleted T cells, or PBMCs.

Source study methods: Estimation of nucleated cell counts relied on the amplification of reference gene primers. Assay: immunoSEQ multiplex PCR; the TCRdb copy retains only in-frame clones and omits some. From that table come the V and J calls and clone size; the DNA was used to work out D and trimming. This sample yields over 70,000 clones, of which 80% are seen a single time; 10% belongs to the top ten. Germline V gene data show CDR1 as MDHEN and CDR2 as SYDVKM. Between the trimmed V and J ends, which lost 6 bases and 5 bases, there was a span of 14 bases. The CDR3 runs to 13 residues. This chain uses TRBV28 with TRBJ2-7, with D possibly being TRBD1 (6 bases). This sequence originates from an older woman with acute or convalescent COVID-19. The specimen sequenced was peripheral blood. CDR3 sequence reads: CASREQGFHEQYF. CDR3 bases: TGTGCCAGCAGGGAACAGGGCTTCCACGAGCAGTACTTC.